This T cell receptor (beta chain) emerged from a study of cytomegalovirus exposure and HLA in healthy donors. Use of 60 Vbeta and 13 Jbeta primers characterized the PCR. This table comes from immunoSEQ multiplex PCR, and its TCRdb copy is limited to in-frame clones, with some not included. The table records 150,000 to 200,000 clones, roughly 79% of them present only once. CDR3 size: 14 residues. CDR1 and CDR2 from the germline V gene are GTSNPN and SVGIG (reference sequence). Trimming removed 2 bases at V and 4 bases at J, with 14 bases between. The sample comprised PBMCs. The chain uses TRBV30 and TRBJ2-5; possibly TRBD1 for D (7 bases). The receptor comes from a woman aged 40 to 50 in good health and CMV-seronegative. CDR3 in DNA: TGTGCCTGGAGTATCTGGAGGGGGCCAGAGACCCAGTACTTC. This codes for CAWSIWRGPETQYF.